These 10 T cell receptor beta chains were sequenced from one sample in a study of blood T cell repertoires in COVID-19. Sequencing used immunoSEQ multiplex PCR; TCRdb keeps in-frame clones, though not all of them. The sample consists of approximately 170,000 clones, more than 70% of them appearing once. The source material was peripheral blood. Source of these receptors: a woman over 75 with active or convalescent COVID-19.

V is TRBV19 and J is TRBJ1-2; D is perhaps TRBD1 (6 bases). Trimming removed 6 bases at V and 0 bases at J, with 14 bases between. CDR1 LNHDA and CDR2 SQIVND come from the germline V gene (reference sequence). The CDR3 extends over 15 amino acids. The CDR3 DNA sequence: TGTGCCAGTAGGCAGGGGCGGGTGCCTAACTATGGCTACACCTTC. Translated, it gives CASRQGRVPNYGYTF.

The rearrangement joins TRBV6-1 to TRBJ2-7; 10 nucleotides align to TRBD2. V lost 3 bases to trimming and J lost 6 bases; unmatched junction nucleotides: 8. The CDR3 has 15 amino acids. CDR1 is MNHNS, CDR2 SASEGT, per germline. For the CDR3, the DNA is TGTGCCAGCAGTGAGGCGACTAGCGGGCTAACCGAGCAGTACTTC. Translating gives CASSEATSGLTEQYF.

CDR3 bases: TGTGCCTGGAGTATTCATGAGCTCTACAATGAGCAGTTCTTC. This encodes CAWSIHELYNEQFF. The chain carries TRBV30 and TRBJ2-1, with no clear D. With 2 bases removed from V and 3 bases from J, the gap between germline ends came to 11 bases. CDR3 length: 14 amino acids. Germline values: CDR1 GTSNPN, CDR2 SVGIG (reference sequence). Drawing the rest from reference TRBV30 and TRBJ2-1, the complete variable domain is SQTIHQWPATLVQPVGSPLSLECTVEGTSNPNLYWYRQAAGRGLQLLFYSVGIGQISSEVPQNLSASRPQDRQFILSSKKLLLSDSGFYLCAWSIHELYNEQFFGPGTRLTVL.

The gene calls are TRBV6-2 or TRBV6-3 and TRBJ1-1; 9 bases are a match to TRBD1. V lost 2 bases to trimming and J lost 3 bases; unmatched junction nucleotides: 10. Germline values: CDR1 MNHEY, CDR2 SVGEGT. The CDR3 is 17 amino acids. Here the CDR3 reads CASSYQTGQGLDTEAFF. As DNA, the CDR3 is TGTGCCAGCAGTTACCAGACGGGACAGGGCCTTGACACTGAAGCTTTCTTT.

A few counts support this clone. The chain combines TRBV5-6 with TRBJ2-2; D is perhaps TRBD2 (6 bases). The V end was cut by 6 bases, the J end by 1 base, with 19 bases between. Germline-derived CDR1 and CDR2 are SGHDT and YYEEEE. The CDR3 consists of 17 residues. CDR3 residues: CASTKVGGPENTGELFF. CDR3 nucleotide sequence: TGTGCCAGCACCAAGGTGGGAGGCCCCGAGAACACCGGGGAGCTGTTTTTT.

This CDR3 reads CASSLSGVMNTEAFF. The CDR3 DNA reads TGTGCCAGCAGCTTAAGCGGGGTAATGAACACTGAAGCTTTCTTT. The genes are TRBV7-9 and TRBJ1-1; D unclear. V lost 2 bases and J 0 bases, leaving 10 bases between the germline ends. Germline V gene data show CDR1 as SEHNR and CDR2 as FQNEAQ (reference sequence). The CDR3 has 15 amino acids. Based on the CDR3 plus reference TRBV7-9 and TRBJ1-1, the full variable domain is DTGVSQNPRHKITKRGQNVTFRCDPISEHNRLYWYRQTLGQGPEFLTYFQNEAQLEKSRLLSDRFSAERPKGSFSTLEIQRTEQGDSAMYLCASSLSGVMNTEAFFGQGTRLTVV.

The chain recombines TRBV1 with TRBJ2-7; the table names TRBD1, a call not compared with the DNA. TRBV1 is a listed pseudogene. The CDR3 runs to 18 residues. The CDR3 nucleotides read TGCACCAGCAGCCAAGATCTCGGCAGGGGAGTTTGCTCCTACGAGCAGTACTTC. Translation gives CTSSQDLGRGVCSYEQYF.

The CDR3 is CASSHEQGSYEQYF. The CDR3 region has the DNA TGTGCCAGCAGCCACGAACAGGGGTCCTACGAGCAGTACTTC. V gene TRBV3-1 (or the pseudogene TRBV3-2) combines with J gene TRBJ2-7; 7 bases agree with TRBD1. Germline loops: CDR1 LGHDT, CDR2 YNNKEL (reference sequence). The CDR3 has 14 residues. The ends lost 3 bases at V and 1 base at J; junction bases unmatched: 3.

This clone has just a few counts. The rearrangement joins TRBV5-1 to TRBJ1-5, with D perhaps matching TRBD1 (5 bases). Germline CDR1 and CDR2: SGHRS and YFSETQ. The CDR3 extends over 15 amino acids. V lost 0 bases to trimming and J lost 4 bases, with 11 bases between them. DNA of the CDR3: TGCGCCAGCAGCTTGGAGGGACTGAAGAATCAGCCCCAGCATTTT. This codes for CASSLEGLKNQPQHF.

This rearrangement joins TRBV28 to TRBJ1-1, with D tentatively TRBD1 (5 bases). Germline CDR1 and CDR2: MDHEN and SYDVKM. Deletions cut 2 bases from V and 1 base from J, with 14 bases between. The CDR3 is made up of 16 amino acids. The chain's CDR3 is CASSLGTGGANTEAFF. The CDR3 nucleotides read TGTGCCAGCAGTTTAGGTACAGGTGGAGCGAACACTGAAGCTTTCTTT.